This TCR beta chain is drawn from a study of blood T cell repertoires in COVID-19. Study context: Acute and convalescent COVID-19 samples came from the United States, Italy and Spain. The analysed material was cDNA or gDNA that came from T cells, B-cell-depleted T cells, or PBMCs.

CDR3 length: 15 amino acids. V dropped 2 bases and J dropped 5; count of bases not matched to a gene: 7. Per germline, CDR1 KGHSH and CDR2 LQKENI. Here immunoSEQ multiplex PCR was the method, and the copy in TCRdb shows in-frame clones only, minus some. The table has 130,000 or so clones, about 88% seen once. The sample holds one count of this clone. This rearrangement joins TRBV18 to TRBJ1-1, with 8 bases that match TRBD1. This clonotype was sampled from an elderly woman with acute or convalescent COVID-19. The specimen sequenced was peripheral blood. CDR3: CASSPYRGRSTEAFF. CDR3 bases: TGTGCCAGCTCACCATACAGGGGGAGGAGTACTGAAGCTTTCTTT.